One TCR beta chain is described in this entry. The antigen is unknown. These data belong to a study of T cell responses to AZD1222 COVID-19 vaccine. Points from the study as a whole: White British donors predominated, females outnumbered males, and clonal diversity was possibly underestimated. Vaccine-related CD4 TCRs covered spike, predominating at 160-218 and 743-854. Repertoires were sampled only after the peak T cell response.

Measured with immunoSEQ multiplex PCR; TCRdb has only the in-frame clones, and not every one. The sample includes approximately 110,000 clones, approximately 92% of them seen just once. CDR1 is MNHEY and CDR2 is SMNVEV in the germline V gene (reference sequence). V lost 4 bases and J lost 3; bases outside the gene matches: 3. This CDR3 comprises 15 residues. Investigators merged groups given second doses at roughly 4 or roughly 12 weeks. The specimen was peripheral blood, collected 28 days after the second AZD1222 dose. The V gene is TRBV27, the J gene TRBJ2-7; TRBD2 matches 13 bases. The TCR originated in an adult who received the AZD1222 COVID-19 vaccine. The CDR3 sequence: CASSSRTSGSYEQYF. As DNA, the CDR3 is TGTGCCAGCAGTTCCAGGACTAGCGGGAGCTACGAGCAGTACTTC.